This TCR beta chain was retrieved from a study of identical twins. Overall study results and limits: Beta out-of-frame sequences showed weaker excess sharing between twins. A partial confounding effect on zero-insertion analyses could come from invariant MAIT and iNKT cells.

This clonotype was recorded at least ten times. The antigen remains unidentified. Germline-derived CDR1 and CDR2 are SQVTM and ANQGSEA. This CDR3 region has 14 residues. Trimming removed 7 bases from V and 8 bases from J; junction bases left unmatched: 13. TCRdb re-derived calls from the 5' RACE reads in MiXCR, one entry per CDR3 protein. The sample consists of some 600,000 distinct CDR3 sequences, under 8.5% of them appearing once. The sample also formed part of further work on yellow fever vaccine responses in identical twins.

The sequencing sample was made of PBMCs. This TCR came from a young woman in good health. The genes are TRBV29-1 and TRBJ1-2; 10 bases fit TRBD1. CDR3 DNA: TGCAGCGCCCCGCCGGGACAGGGGTCTCCCGGCTACACCTTC. Translation: CSAPPGQGSPGYTF.